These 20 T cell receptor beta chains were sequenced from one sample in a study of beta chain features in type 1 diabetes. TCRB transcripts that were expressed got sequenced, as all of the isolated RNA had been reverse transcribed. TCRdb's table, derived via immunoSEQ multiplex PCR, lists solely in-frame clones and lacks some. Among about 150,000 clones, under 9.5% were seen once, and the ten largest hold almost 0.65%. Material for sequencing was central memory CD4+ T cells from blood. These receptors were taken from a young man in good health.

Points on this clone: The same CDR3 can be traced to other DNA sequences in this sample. CDR3 in DNA: TGCGCCAGCAGCCCTACGAACACCGGGGAGCTGTTTTTT. This sequence encodes CASSPTNTGELFF. The chain has TRBV4-3 and TRBJ2-2; D call uncertain. CDR1 is LGHNA, CDR2 YSLEER, per germline. The CDR3 length is 13 residues. Trimming took 4 bases from V and 0 from J, leaving 3 bases between them.

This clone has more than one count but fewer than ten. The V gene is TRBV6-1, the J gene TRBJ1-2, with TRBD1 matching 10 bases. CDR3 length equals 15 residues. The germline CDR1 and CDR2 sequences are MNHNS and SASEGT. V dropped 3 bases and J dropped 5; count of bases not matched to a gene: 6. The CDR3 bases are TGTGCCAGCAGTGAGGGGACAGGGGATTCGTATGGCTACACCTTC. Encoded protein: CASSEGTGDSYGYTF.

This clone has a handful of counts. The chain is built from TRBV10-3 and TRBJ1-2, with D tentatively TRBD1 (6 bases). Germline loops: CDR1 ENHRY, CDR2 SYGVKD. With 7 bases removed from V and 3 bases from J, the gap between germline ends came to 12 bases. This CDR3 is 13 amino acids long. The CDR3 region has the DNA TGTGCCATCACGCAACAGGGAGACTATGGCTACACCTTC. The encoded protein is CAITQQGDYGYTF.

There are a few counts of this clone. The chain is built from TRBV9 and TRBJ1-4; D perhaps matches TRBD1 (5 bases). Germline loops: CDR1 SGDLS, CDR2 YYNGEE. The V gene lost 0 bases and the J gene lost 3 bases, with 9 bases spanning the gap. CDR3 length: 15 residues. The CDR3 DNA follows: TGTGCCAGCAGCGTAGCTACACAGGCTAATGAAAAACTGTTTTTT. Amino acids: CASSVATQANEKLFF. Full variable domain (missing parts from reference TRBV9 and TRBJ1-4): DSGVTQTPKHLITATGQRVTLRCSPRSGDLSVYWYQQSLDQGLQFLIQYYNGEERAKGNILERFSAQQFPDLHSELNLSSLELGDSALYFCASSVATQANEKLFFGSGTQLSVL.

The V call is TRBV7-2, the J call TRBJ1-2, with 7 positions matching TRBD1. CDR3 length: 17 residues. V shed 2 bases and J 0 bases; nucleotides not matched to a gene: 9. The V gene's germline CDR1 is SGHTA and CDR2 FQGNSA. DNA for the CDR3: TGTGCCAGCAGCTTATCGGGGACAGCGCTTTCTAACTATGGCTACACCTTC. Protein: CASSLSGTALSNYGYTF.

The CDR3 DNA sequence: TGTGCCAGCAGTGAATCTGCGGGGACCTACAATGAGCAGTTCTTC. It codes for CASSESAGTYNEQFF. This rearrangement joins TRBV6-1 to TRBJ2-1; D might be TRBD2 (6 bases). Germline CDR1 is MNHNS and CDR2 is SASEGT. The CDR3 is 15 amino acids. The V gene lost 2 bases and the J gene lost 2 bases, with 10 bases spanning the gap.

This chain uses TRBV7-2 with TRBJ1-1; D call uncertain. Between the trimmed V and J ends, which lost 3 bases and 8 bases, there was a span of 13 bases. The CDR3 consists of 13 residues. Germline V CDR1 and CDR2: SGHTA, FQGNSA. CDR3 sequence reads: CASSFVYASEAFF. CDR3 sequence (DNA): TGTGCCAGCAGCTTTGTTTACGCGTCCGAAGCTTTCTTT.

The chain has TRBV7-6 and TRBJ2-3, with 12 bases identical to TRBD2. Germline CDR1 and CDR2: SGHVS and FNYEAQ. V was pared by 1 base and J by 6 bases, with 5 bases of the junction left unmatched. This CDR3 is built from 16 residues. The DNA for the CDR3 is TGTGCCAGCAGCTTAGAGCGCACTAGCGGGAGGGATACGCAGTATTTT. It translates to CASSLERTSGRDTQYF.

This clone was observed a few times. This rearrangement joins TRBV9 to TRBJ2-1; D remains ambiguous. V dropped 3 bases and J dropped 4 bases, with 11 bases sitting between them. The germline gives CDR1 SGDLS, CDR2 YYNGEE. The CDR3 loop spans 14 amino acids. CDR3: CASSAPGAYNEQFF. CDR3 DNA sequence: TGTGCCAGCAGCGCCCCCGGAGCTTACAATGAGCAGTTCTTC.

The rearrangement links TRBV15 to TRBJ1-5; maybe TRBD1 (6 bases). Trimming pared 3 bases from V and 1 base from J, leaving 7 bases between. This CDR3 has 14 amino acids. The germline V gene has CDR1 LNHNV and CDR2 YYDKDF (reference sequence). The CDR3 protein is CATSSQGSNQPQHF. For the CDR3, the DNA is TGTGCCACCAGCAGTCAGGGGAGCAATCAGCCCCAGCATTTT.

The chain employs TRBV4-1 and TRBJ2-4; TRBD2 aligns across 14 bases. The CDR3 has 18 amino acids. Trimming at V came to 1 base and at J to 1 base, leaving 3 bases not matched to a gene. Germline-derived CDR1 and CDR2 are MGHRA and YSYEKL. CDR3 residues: CASSQGLAGGPAKNIQYF. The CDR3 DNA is TGCGCCAGCAGCCAAGGACTAGCGGGGGGGCCCGCCAAAAACATTCAGTACTTC.

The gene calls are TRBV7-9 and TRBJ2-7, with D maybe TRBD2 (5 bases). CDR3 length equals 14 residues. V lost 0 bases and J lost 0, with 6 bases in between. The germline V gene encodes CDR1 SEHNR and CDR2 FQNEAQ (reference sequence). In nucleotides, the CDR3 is TGTGCCAGCAGCTTAGCCGGGGTCTCCTACGAGCAGTACTTC. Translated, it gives CASSLAGVSYEQYF.

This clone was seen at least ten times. CDR3 residues: CASSAAETQYF. The CDR3 DNA reads TGTGCCAGCAGCGCAGCGGAGACCCAGTACTTC. The rearrangement joins TRBV6-6 to TRBJ2-5, with D uncertain. CDR3 length: 11 residues. The germline gives CDR1 MNHNY, CDR2 SVGAGI (reference sequence). With 6 bases removed from V and 5 bases from J, the gap between germline ends came to 7 bases.

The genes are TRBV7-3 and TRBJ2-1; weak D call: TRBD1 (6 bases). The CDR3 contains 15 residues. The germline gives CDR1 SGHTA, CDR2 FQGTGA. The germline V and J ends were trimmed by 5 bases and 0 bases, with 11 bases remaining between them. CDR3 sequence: CASSPRTDSYNEQFF. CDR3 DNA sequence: TGTGCCAGCAGCCCCCGGACAGACTCCTACAATGAGCAGTTCTTC.

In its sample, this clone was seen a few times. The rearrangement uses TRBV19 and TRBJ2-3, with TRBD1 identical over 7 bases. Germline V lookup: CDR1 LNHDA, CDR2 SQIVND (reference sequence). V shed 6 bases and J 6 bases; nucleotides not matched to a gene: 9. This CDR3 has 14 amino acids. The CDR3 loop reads CASSKTGVADTQYF. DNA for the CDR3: TGTGCCAGTAGCAAAACAGGGGTGGCGGATACGCAGTATTTT.

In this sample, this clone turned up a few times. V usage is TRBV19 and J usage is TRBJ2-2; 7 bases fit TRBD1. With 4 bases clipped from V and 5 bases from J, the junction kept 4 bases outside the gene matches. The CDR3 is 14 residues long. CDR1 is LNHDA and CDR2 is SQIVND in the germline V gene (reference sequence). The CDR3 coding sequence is TGTGCCAGTAGTAAAGGGGGCGGGACCGGGGAGCTGTTTTTT. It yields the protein CASSKGGGTGELFF.

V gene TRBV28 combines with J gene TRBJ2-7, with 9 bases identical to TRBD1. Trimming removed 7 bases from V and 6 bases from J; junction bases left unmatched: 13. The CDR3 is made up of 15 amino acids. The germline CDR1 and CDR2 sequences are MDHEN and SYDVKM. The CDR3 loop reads CASTPSAGQGGEQYF. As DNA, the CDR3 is TGTGCCAGCACCCCATCGGCGGGACAGGGCGGCGAGCAGTACTTC.

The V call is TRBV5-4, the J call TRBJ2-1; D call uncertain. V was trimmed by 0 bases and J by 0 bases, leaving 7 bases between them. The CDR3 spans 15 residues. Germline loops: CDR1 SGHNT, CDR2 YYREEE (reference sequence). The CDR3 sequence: CASSLDKSSYNEQFF. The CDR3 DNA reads TGTGCCAGCAGCTTGGACAAAAGCTCCTACAATGAGCAGTTCTTC.

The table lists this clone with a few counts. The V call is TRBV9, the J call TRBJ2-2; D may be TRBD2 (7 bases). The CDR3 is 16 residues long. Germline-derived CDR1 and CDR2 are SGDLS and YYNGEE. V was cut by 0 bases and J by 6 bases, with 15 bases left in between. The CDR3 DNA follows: TGTGCCAGCAGCGTAGAGGGAGGGGGGCACCCCGGGGAGCTGTTTTTT. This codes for CASSVEGGGHPGELFF.

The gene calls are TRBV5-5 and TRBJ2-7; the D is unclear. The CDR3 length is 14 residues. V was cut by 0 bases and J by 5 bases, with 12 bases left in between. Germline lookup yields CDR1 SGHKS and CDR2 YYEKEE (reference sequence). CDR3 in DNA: TGTGCCAGCAGCTTGGTGGGCGCCGCTAACGAGCAGTACTTC. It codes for CASSLVGAANEQYF.